Listed here are 14 T cell receptor beta chains from one sample, sequenced in a study of shared clonotypes between healthy human individuals. Produced via immunoSEQ multiplex PCR; TCRdb's table is partial and in-frame only. Of 150,000 to 200,000 clones in the sample, 60% to 75% were seen once. The specimen was memory CD4+ T cells sorted from blood. The subset was: CD45RA-negative fraction. The receptors were sampled from a man aged 30 to 39 in good health.

This clone has a single count. The V and J genes are TRBV7-9 and TRBJ2-7; 11 nucleotides line up with TRBD1. The germline CDR1 and CDR2 sequences are SEHNR and FQNEAQ (reference sequence). V was clipped by 3 bases and J by 5 bases; unmatched bases: 3. CDR3 size: 14 residues. CDR3 bases: TGTGCCAGCAGCTTGGACAGGGGGCGGCACGAGCAGTACTTC. Its translation is CASSLDRGRHEQYF. Together with reference TRBV7-9 and TRBJ2-7, the CDR3 gives the full variable domain: DTGVSQNPRHKITKRGQNVTFRCDPISEHNRLYWYRQTLGQGPEFLTYFQNEAQLEKSRLLSDRFSAERPKGSFSTLEIQRTEQGDSAMYLCASSLDRGRHEQYFGPGTRLTVT.

This clone is a singleton in its sample. The J gene is TRBJ1-1, the V gene TRBV19; a weak D match, TRBD1 (5 bases). The CDR3 spans 13 residues. Germline CDR1 and CDR2: LNHDA and SQIVND (reference sequence). Deletions cut 1 base from V and 7 bases from J, with 10 bases between. CDR3: CASSIGTGREAFF. CDR3 nucleotide sequence: TGTGCCAGTAGTATAGGAACAGGCCGTGAAGCTTTCTTT.

V and J are TRBV5-4 and TRBJ2-2; a possible D gene is TRBD1 (5 bases). Germline-derived CDR1 and CDR2 are SGHNT and YYREEE (reference sequence). V dropped 0 bases and J dropped 5 bases, with 8 bases sitting between them. CDR3 size: 14 residues. CDR3: CASSLAAGTGELFF. For the CDR3, the DNA is TGTGCCAGCAGCTTGGCCGCAGGGACCGGGGAGCTGTTTTTT.

V and J are TRBV5-6 and TRBJ2-1; D is undetermined. Germline loops: CDR1 SGHDT, CDR2 YYEEEE. Trimming took off 0 bases at V and 6 bases at J, with 13 bases between the two ends. This CDR3 comprises 15 residues. Here the CDR3 DNA reads TGTGCCAGCAGCTTGGACGTGAGTTTTGGCAATGAGCAGTTCTTC. Amino acid sequence: CASSLDVSFGNEQFF.

This clone was picked up a small number of times. This sequence joins TRBV10-3 and TRBJ2-5, with D possibly being TRBD1 or TRBD2 (6 bases each). The V end lost 8 bases, the J end lost 3 bases, and 16 bases lay between the germline ends. This CDR3 spans 14 amino acids. CDR1 and CDR2 from the germline V gene are ENHRY and SYGVKD. CDR3 sequence: CAISNHGGEETQYF. Here the CDR3 DNA reads TGTGCCATCTCTAACCACGGGGGCGAAGAGACCCAGTACTTC.

This chain uses TRBV5-1 with TRBJ2-2; D is uncertain. V dropped 0 bases and J dropped 4 bases, with 10 bases sitting between them. Germline V gene sequence: CDR1 SGHRS, CDR2 YFSETQ. The CDR3 is made up of 15 amino acids. The CDR3 nucleotides read TGCGCCAGCAGCTTGGCAACGGAAGCCACCGGGGAGCTGTTTTTT. Residues: CASSLATEATGELFF.

This clone has a single count. V and J are TRBV7-2 and TRBJ1-5; D remains unclear. CDR1 SGHTA and CDR2 FQGNSA come from the germline V gene. The CDR3 is 15 residues long. Trimming left V 5 bases short and J 0 bases short, with 11 bases between. DNA for the CDR3: TGTGCCAGCAGCAGGACCGTTTTTAGCAATCAGCCCCAGCATTTT. Residues: CASSRTVFSNQPQHF.

The rearrangement joins TRBV6-5 to TRBJ1-5; the D gene is possibly TRBD1 (5 bases). This CDR3 has 14 amino acids. Germline values: CDR1 MNHEY, CDR2 SVGAGI. The V and J ends lost 1 base and 5 bases respectively, with 9 bases between them. Here the CDR3 reads CASSYLGEDQPQHF. The DNA for the CDR3 is TGTGCCAGCAGTTACTTGGGGGAAGATCAGCCCCAGCATTTT.

V usage is TRBV6-5 and J usage is TRBJ2-1; no clear D. The CDR3 totals 15 residues. CDR1 is MNHEY and CDR2 is SVGAGI in the germline V gene. V was cut by 2 bases and J by 5 bases, with 13 bases left in between. The CDR3 region is CASSYDGLPDNEQFF. CDR3 DNA: TGTGCCAGCAGTTACGATGGGCTCCCCGACAATGAGCAGTTCTTC.

Notes on this clone: The sample contains more than one DNA sequence encoding this CDR3. The chain employs TRBV20-1 and TRBJ2-3; no firm D call. The CDR3 extends over 11 amino acids. Germline V gene lookup returns CDR1 DFQATT and CDR2 SNEGSKA (reference sequence). V lost 4 bases and J 3 bases, leaving 5 bases between the germline ends. The CDR3, as DNA: TGCAGTGCTAAATCAACAGATACGCAGTATTTT. It is translated as CSAKSTDTQYF.

CDR3 sequence: CASRIGTANQPQHF. CDR3 coding DNA: TGTGCCAGCAGGATAGGGACAGCTAATCAGCCCCAGCATTTT. The V call is TRBV2, the J call TRBJ1-5; TRBD1 matches 7 bases. J was trimmed by 4 bases and V by 6 bases; bases with no gene match: 6. The germline V gene has CDR1 SNHLY and CDR2 FYNNEI. The CDR3 is 14 residues long. The whole variable domain, remainder taken from reference TRBV2 and TRBJ1-5, is EPEVTQTPSHQVTQMGQEVILRCVPISNHLYFYWYRQILGQKVEFLVSFYNNEISEKSEIFDDQFSVERPDGSNFTLKIRSTKLEDSAMYFCASRIGTANQPQHFGDGTRLSIL.

CDR3 region: CSVESGINIQYF. The CDR3 DNA follows: TGCAGCGTTGAAAGCGGGATAAACATTCAGTACTTC. The V gene is TRBV29-1, the J gene TRBJ2-4; 7 bases map to TRBD2. Germline CDR1 reads SQVTM; CDR2 reads ANQGSEA. Germline trimming cut 2 bases from V and 6 bases from J; bases unmatched to any gene: 1. The CDR3 is 12 residues long.

This clone was seen a single time. The chain employs TRBV4-2 and TRBJ2-3; TRBD1 might be the D (6 bases). V lost 4 bases to trimming and J lost 6 bases, with 20 bases between them. The V gene's germline CDR1 is LGHNA and CDR2 YNFKEQ. This CDR3 contains 16 residues. The CDR3 loop reads CASSLSLGGRGDTQYF. DNA of the CDR3: TGTGCCAGCAGCCTATCCCTAGGGGGAAGGGGGGATACGCAGTATTTT.

The rearrangement uses TRBV6-6 and TRBJ2-7; 8 nucleotides match TRBD2. V trimming: 6 bases; J trimming: 6 bases; junction bases outside the gene matches: 13. This CDR3 is built from 15 residues. Per the germline V gene, CDR1 is MNHNY and CDR2 is SVGAGI (reference sequence). This CDR3 reads CASSSLAAGGGEQYF. The CDR3 nucleotides are TGTGCCAGCAGCTCCCTAGCCGCCGGGGGGGGCGAGCAGTACTTC.